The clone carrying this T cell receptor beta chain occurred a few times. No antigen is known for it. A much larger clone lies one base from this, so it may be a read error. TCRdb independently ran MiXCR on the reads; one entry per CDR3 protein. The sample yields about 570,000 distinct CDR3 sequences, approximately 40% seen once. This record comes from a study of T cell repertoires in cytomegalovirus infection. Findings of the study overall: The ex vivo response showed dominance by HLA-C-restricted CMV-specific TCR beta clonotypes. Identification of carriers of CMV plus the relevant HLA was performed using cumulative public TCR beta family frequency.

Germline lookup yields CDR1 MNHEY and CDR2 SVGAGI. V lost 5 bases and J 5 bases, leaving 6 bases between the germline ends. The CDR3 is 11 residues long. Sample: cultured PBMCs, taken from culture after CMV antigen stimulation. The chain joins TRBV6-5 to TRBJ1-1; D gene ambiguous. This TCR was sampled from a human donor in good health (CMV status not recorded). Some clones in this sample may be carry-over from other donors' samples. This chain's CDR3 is CASSRETEAFF. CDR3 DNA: TGTGCCAGCAGTCGAGAGACTGAAGCTTTCTTT.